Below, 17 T cell receptor beta chains from the same sample are listed, as sequenced in a study of blood T cell repertoires in COVID-19. Clones were read by immunoSEQ multiplex PCR, and TCRdb kept only the in-frame ones, dropping some. Here the sample spans roughly 190,000 clones, around nine tenths being singletons. Sequenced input: peripheral blood. These receptors originate from a man in his sixties or seventies with acute or convalescent COVID-19.

The chain carries TRBV4-3 and TRBJ2-3, with 11 bases aligning to TRBD2. Germline CDR1 LGHNA, CDR2 YSLEER. There are 17 residues in the CDR3. With 1 base clipped from V and 6 bases from J, the junction kept 9 bases outside the gene matches. The CDR3 protein is CASSQGASGGFFDTQYF. The CDR3 DNA reads as TGCGCCAGCAGCCAAGGCGCTAGCGGGGGGTTTTTCGATACGCAGTATTTT.

The chain recombines TRBV7-8 with TRBJ1-2; D is undetermined. V was pared by 7 bases and J by 0 bases, with 15 bases between. This CDR3 comprises 15 residues. From germline, CDR1 is SGHVS and CDR2 FQNEAQ. The CDR3 coding sequence is TGTGCCAGCACCCCGTTCGGGGTCACTAACTATGGCTACACCTTC. Translated: CASTPFGVTNYGYTF.

A few counts support this clone. The chain joins TRBV7-9 to TRBJ1-6; D unclear. The germline gives CDR1 SEHNR, CDR2 FQNEAQ (reference sequence). Trimming cost V 5 bases and J 6 bases, with 5 bases left between them. The CDR3 length is 12 residues. The CDR3 nucleotides read TGTGCCAGCAGCCTCCCTAATTCACCCCTCCACTTT. Encoded protein: CASSLPNSPLHF.

The rearrangement uses TRBV18 and TRBJ1-4; D ambiguous. Trimming removed 7 bases from V and 7 bases from J, with 13 bases in between. Per the germline V gene, CDR1 is KGHSH and CDR2 is LQKENI. CDR3 length equals 13 residues. CDR3 in amino acids: CASFRTVGEKLFF. In DNA, the CDR3 is TGTGCCAGCTTCCGAACAGTTGGTGAAAAACTGTTTTTT.

This chain connects TRBV27 to TRBJ2-1; 8 nucleotides agree with TRBD2. Looked up from germline, CDR1 is MNHEY and CDR2 is SMNVEV (reference sequence). The CDR3 sequence is 14 residues long. V was clipped by 5 bases and J by 7 bases; unmatched bases: 7. The CDR3 DNA reads as TGTGCCAGCAGTACCCAGCGGGAGAAGAATGAGCAGTTCTTC. It encodes CASSTQREKNEQFF.

The genes are TRBV11-3 and TRBJ1-1; possibly TRBD1 for D (6 bases). Trimming stripped 3 bases from V and 4 bases from J, with 9 bases between. This CDR3 is 13 amino acids long. Germline-derived CDR1 and CDR2 are SGHNT and YENEEA. Written as DNA, the CDR3 is TGTGCCAGCAGCTTTACAGGGCTCACTGAAGCTTTCTTT. Its protein is CASSFTGLTEAFF.

This chain uses TRBV15 with TRBJ1-4; possible D gene TRBD1, 6 bases. V lost 6 bases and J lost 2, with 7 bases in between. In germline, CDR1 is LNHNV, CDR2 YYDKDF (reference sequence). CDR3 length: 13 residues. The CDR3 sequence: CATRRGTNEKLFF. The CDR3 coding sequence is TGTGCCACCAGGAGGGGGACTAATGAAAAACTGTTTTTT.

The chain carries TRBV28 and TRBJ1-1; 7 bases align to TRBD1. The CDR3 covers 13 residues. Unmatched junction bases numbered 5, after V lost 6 bases and J lost 4 bases. Germline loops: CDR1 MDHEN, CDR2 SYDVKM. The CDR3 DNA follows: TGTGCCAGCAGGTCAGGGGGGAGCACTGAAGCTTTCTTT. Its translation is CASRSGGSTEAFF.

The rearrangement joins TRBV7-9 to TRBJ2-3; 14 bases are a match to TRBD2. CDR1 is SEHNR, CDR2 FQNEAQ, per germline (reference sequence). The V segment lost 3 bases and the J segment 3 bases; nucleotides outside the gene matches: 5. The CDR3 has 17 amino acids. CDR3: CASSFSTSGRGTDTQYF. As DNA, the CDR3 is TGTGCCAGCAGCTTCTCGACTAGCGGGAGGGGTACAGATACGCAGTATTTT.

V and J are TRBV28 and TRBJ1-1; D is perhaps TRBD1 (6 bases). The CDR3 is made up of 11 amino acids. Germline V gene lookup returns CDR1 MDHEN and CDR2 SYDVKM. Trimming left V 8 bases short and J 5 bases short, with 9 bases between. The CDR3 protein is CASGQWTEAFF. CDR3 DNA: TGTGCCAGCGGACAGTGGACTGAAGCTTTCTTT.

The chain has TRBV30 and TRBJ2-5, with D perhaps TRBD1 (6 bases). Trimming shortened V by 7 bases and J by 1 base, and 13 bases separated the two germline ends. The length of the CDR3 is 13 residues. Germline lookup yields CDR1 GTSNPN and CDR2 SVGIG (reference sequence). The DNA for the CDR3 is TGTGCCTTCCAGGGGAACCGCCAAGAGACCCAGTACTTC. This gives the protein CAFQGNRQETQYF.

CDR3 DNA: TGTGCCAGCAGCTACGGACTAGCGGGAGGTGAGAATGAGCAGTTCTTC. This gives the protein CASSYGLAGGENEQFF. The J gene is TRBJ2-1, the V gene TRBV9; 14 bases align to TRBD2. The germline gives CDR1 SGDLS, CDR2 YYNGEE. The CDR3 contains 16 residues. The V gene end was trimmed by 4 bases and the J gene end by 7 bases; junction bases not matched to a gene: 7.

The chain has TRBV6-4 and TRBJ2-1; a possible D gene is TRBD1 (5 bases). CDR1 is MRHNA and CDR2 is SNTAGT in the germline V gene. This CDR3 spans 14 amino acids. V was cut by 5 bases and J by 6 bases, with 14 bases left in between. The CDR3 region has the DNA TGTGCCAGCAGTCGGCAGGGTAGGATCAATGAGCAGTTCTTC. As protein: CASSRQGRINEQFF.

This clone was detected once. This chain uses TRBV6-1 with TRBJ2-7; 7 nucleotides match TRBD2. Germline V lookup: CDR1 MNHNS, CDR2 SASEGT. V trimming: 0 bases; J trimming: 1 base; junction bases outside the gene matches: 0. The CDR3 totals 14 residues. CDR3 amino acids: CASSEAGGSYEQYF. CDR3 DNA sequence: TGTGCCAGCAGTGAAGCGGGAGGGTCCTACGAGCAGTACTTC.

This rearrangement joins TRBV29-1 to TRBJ2-5; D is perhaps TRBD2 (6 bases). This CDR3 has 12 amino acids. Germline CDR1 SQVTM, CDR2 ANQGSEA. The V end was cut by 8 bases, the J end by 4 bases, with 14 bases between. The CDR3 region has the DNA TGCAGCCCCTCTAAGGGAGGAGAGACCCAGTACTTC. Translating it yields CSPSKGGETQYF.

This clone showed up just a few times. The chain has TRBV7-2 and TRBJ1-5; 8 bases fit TRBD1. Germline V gene data show CDR1 as SGHTA and CDR2 as FQGNSA. V lost 6 bases to trimming and J lost 4 bases; unmatched junction nucleotides: 5. The CDR3 is 14 residues long. In nucleotides, the CDR3 is TGTGCCAGCAGTTGGGACAGGTGGAATCAGCCCCAGCATTTT. This sequence encodes CASSWDRWNQPQHF.

The chain couples TRBV7-9 to TRBJ2-3; D perhaps matches TRBD2 (7 bases). This CDR3 region has 15 residues. V lost 4 bases and J lost 5, with 16 bases in between. CDR1 is SEHNR, CDR2 FQNEAQ, per germline (reference sequence). CDR3 region: CASSSRGASVDTQYF. The CDR3 coding sequence is TGTGCCAGCAGCTCACGGGGGGCCAGTGTAGATACGCAGTATTTT.